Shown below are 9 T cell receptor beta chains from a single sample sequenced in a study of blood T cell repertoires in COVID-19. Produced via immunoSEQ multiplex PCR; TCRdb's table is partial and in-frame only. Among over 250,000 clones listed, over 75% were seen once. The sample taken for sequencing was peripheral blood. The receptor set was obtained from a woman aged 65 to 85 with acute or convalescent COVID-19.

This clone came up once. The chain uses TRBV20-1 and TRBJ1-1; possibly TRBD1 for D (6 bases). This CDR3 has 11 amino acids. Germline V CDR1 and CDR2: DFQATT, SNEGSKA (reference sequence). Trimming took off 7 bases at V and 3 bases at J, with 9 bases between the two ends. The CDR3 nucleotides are TGCAGTGGGTCAGGGGACACTGAAGCTTTCTTT. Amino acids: CSGSGDTEAFF.

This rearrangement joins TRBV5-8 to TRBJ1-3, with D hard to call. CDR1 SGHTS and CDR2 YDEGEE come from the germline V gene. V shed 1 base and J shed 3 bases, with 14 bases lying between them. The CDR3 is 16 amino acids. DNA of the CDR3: TGTGCCAGCAGCTTGTTCGGTCCTCCAGGTGGAAACACCATATATTTT. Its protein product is CASSLFGPPGGNTIYF.

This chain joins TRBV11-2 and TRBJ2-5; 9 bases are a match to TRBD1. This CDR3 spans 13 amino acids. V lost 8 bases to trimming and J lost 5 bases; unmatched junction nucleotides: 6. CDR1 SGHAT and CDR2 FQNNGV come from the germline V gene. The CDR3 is CASGQGRRETQYF. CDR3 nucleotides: TGTGCCAGCGGACAGGGGAGGAGGGAGACCCAGTACTTC.

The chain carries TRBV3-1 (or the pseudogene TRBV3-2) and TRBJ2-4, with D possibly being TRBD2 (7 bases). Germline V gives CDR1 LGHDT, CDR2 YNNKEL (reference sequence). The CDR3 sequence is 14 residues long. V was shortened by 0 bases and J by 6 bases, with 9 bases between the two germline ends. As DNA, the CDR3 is TGTGCCAGCAGCCAAGAGGGAGGGGGAAACATTCAGTACTTC. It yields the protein CASSQEGGGNIQYF.

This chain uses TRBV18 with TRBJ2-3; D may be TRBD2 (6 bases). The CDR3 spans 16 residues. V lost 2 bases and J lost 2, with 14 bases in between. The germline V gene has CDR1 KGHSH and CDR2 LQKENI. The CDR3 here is CASSPVRGTLTDTQYF. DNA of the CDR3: TGTGCCAGCTCACCAGTCCGGGGGACGCTCACAGATACGCAGTATTTT.

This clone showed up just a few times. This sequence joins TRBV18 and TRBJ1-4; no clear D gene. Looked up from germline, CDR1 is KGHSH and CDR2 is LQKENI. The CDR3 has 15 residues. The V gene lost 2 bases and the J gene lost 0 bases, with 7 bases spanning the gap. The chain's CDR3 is CASSPMRTTNEKLFF. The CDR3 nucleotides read TGTGCCAGCTCACCAATGAGAACAACTAATGAAAAACTGTTTTTT.

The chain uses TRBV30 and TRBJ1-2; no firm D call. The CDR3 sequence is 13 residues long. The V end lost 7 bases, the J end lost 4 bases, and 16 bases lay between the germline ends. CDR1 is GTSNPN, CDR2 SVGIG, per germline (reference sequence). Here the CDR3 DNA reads TGTGCCTTACTTGAACCGTATTCCTATGGCTACACCTTC. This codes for CALLEPYSYGYTF.

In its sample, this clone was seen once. Written as DNA, the CDR3 is TGTGCCAGCAGCTTAGTTGACAGTCCGGGGGCCAACGTCCTGACTTTC. This codes for CASSLVDSPGANVLTF. V gene TRBV7-8 combines with J gene TRBJ2-6; D may be TRBD1 (5 bases). The CDR3 spans 16 residues. Germline V lookup: CDR1 SGHVS, CDR2 FQNEAQ. V dropped 1 base and J dropped 4 bases, with 11 bases sitting between them.

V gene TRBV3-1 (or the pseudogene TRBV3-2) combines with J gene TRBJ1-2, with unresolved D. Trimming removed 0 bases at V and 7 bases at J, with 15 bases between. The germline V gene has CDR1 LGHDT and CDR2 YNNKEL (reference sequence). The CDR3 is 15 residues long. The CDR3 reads CASSQDEGGWLGYTF. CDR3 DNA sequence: TGTGCCAGCAGCCAAGATGAGGGTGGTTGGCTTGGCTACACCTTC.